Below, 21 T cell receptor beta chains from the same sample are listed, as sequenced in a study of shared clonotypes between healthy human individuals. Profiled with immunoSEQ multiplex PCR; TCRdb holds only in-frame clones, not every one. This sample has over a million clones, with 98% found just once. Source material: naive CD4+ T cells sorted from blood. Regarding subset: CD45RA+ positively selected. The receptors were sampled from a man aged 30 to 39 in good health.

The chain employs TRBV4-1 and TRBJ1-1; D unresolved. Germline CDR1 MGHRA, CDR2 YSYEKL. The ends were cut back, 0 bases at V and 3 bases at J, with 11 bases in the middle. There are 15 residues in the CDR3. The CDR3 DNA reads TGCGCCAGCAGCCAAGATCCGGGAACGTACACTGAAGCTTTCTTT. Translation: CASSQDPGTYTEAFF.

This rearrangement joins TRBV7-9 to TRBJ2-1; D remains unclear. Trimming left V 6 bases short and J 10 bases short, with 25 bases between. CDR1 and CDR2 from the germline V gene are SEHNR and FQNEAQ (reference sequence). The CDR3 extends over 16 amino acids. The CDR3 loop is CASRPVGSWGSGEQFF. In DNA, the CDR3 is TGTGCCAGCAGACCCGTCGGTAGCTGGGGTTCCGGAGAGCAGTTCTTC.

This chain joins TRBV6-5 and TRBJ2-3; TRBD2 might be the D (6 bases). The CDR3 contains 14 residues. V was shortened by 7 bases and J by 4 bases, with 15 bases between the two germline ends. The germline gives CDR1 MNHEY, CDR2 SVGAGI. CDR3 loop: CASKAGLASDTQYF. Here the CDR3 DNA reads TGTGCCAGCAAGGCCGGCCTAGCGTCAGATACGCAGTATTTT.

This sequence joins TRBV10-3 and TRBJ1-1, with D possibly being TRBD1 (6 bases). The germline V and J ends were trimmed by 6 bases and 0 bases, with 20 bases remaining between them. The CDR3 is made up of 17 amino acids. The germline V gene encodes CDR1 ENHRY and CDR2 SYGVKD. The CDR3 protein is CAISGYPQGLMNTEAFF. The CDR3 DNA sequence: TGTGCCATCAGCGGTTATCCACAGGGCTTAATGAACACTGAAGCTTTCTTT.

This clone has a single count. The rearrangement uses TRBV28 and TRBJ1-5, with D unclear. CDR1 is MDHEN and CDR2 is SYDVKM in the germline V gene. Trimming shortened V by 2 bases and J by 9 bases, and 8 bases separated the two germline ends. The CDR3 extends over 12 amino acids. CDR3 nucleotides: TGTGCCAGCAGTTTACCGGGTGCGCCCCAGCATTTT. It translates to CASSLPGAPQHF.

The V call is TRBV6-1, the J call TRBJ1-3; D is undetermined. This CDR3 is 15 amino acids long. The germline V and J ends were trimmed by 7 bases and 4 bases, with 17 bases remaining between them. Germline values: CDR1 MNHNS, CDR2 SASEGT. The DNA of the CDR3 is TGTGCCAGCATAAAGCAGACTGGATCCGGAAACACCATATATTTT. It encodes CASIKQTGSGNTIYF.

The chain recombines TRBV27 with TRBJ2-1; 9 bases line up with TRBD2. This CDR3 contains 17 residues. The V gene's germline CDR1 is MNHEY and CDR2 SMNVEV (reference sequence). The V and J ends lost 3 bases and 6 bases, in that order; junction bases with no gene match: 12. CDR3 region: CASSFKPIAGASNEQFF. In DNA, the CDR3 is TGTGCCAGCAGTTTTAAGCCTATAGCGGGAGCTTCCAATGAGCAGTTCTTC.

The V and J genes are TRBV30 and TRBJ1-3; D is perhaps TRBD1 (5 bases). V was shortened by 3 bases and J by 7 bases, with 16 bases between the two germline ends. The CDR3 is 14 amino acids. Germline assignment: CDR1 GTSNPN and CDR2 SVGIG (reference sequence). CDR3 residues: CAWSPDRIGNTIYF. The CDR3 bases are TGTGCCTGGAGCCCCGACAGAATCGGTAACACCATATATTTT. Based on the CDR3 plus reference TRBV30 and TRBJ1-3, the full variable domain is SQTIHQWPATLVQPVGSPLSLECTVEGTSNPNLYWYRQAAGRGLQLLFYSVGIGQISSEVPQNLSASRPQDRQFILSSKKLLLSDSGFYLCAWSPDRIGNTIYFGEGSWLTVV.

The chain's CDR3 is CASSPGQGGYYGYTF. CDR3 nucleotide sequence: TGTGCCAGCAGCCCAGGACAGGGAGGGTACTATGGCTACACCTTC. J is TRBJ1-2 and V is TRBV7-9; 8 nucleotides align to TRBD1. The V segment lost 5 bases and the J segment 3 bases; nucleotides outside the gene matches: 8. The CDR3 sequence is 15 residues long. Germline V CDR1 and CDR2: SEHNR, FQNEAQ (reference sequence). Drawing the rest from reference TRBV7-9 and TRBJ1-2, the complete variable domain is DTGVSQNPRHKITKRGQNVTFRCDPISEHNRLYWYRQTLGQGPEFLTYFQNEAQLEKSRLLSDRFSAERPKGSFSTLEIQRTEQGDSAMYLCASSPGQGGYYGYTFGSGTRLTVV.

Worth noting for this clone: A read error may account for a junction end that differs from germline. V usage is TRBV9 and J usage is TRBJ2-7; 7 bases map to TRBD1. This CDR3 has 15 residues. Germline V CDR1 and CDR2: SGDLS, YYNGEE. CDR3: CASSVAGDRAYAQYF. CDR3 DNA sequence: TGTGCCAGCAGCGTAGCAGGGGACAGAGCCTACGCGCAGTACTTC.

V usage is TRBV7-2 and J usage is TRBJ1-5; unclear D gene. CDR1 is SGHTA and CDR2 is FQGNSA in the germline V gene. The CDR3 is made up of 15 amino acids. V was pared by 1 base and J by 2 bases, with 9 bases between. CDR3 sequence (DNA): TGTGCCAGCAGCTTAGGGGATTTCGGCAATCAGCCCCAGCATTTT. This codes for CASSLGDFGNQPQHF.

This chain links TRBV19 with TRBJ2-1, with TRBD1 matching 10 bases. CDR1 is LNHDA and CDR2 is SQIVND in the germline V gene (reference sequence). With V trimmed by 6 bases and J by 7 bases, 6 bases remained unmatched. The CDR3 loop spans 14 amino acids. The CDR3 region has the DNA TGTGCCAGTAGCCGACAGGGGGCGCGGAATGAGCAGTTCTTC. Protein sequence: CASSRQGARNEQFF.

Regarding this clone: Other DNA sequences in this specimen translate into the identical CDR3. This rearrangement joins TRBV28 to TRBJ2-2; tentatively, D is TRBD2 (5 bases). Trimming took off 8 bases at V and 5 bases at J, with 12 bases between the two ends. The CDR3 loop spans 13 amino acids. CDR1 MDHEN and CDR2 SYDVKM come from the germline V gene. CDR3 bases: TGTGCCAGCCGGACTCCGGGGACCGGGGAGCTGTTTTTT. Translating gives CASRTPGTGELFF.

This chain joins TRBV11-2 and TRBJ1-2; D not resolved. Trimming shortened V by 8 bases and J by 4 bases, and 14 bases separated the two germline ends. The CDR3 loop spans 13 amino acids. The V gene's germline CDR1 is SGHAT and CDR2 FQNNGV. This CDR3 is CASGLGDTYGYTF. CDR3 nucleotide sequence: TGTGCCAGCGGCCTAGGAGATACCTATGGCTACACCTTC.

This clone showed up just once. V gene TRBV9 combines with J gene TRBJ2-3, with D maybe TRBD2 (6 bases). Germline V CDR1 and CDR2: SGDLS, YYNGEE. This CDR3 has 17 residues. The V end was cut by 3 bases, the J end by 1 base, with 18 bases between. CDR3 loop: CASSARSGTPGTDTQYF. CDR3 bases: TGTGCCAGCAGCGCGAGATCCGGGACTCCTGGCACAGATACGCAGTATTTT.

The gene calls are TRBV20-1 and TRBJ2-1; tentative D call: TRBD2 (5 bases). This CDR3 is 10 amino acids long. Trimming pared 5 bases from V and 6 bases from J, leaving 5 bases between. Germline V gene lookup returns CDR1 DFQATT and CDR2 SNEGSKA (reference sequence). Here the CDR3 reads CSALANEQFF. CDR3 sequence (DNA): TGCAGTGCTCTAGCCAATGAGCAGTTCTTC.

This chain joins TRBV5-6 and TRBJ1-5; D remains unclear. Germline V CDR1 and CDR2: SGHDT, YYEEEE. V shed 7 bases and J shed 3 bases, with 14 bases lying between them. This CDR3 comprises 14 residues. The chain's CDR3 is CASGRGGINQPQHF. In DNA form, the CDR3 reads TGTGCCAGCGGAAGAGGAGGGATCAATCAGCCCCAGCATTTT.

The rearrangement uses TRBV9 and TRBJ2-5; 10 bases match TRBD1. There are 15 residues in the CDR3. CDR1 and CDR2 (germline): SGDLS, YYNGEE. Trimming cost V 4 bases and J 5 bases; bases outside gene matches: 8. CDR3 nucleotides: TGTGCCAGCAGCTCATCGACAGGGGGCTTTGAGACCCAGTACTTC. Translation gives CASSSSTGGFETQYF.

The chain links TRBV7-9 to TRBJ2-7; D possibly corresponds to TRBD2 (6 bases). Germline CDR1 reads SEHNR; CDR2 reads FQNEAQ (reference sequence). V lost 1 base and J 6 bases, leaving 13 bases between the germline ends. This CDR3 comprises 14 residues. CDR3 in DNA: TGTGCCAGCAGCTTAGGTTGGAGGGCGGGCGAGCAGTACTTC. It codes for CASSLGWRAGEQYF. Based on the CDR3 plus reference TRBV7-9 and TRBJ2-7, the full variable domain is DTGVSQNPRHKITKRGQNVTFRCDPISEHNRLYWYRQTLGQGPEFLTYFQNEAQLEKSRLLSDRFSAERPKGSFSTLEIQRTEQGDSAMYLCASSLGWRAGEQYFGPGTRLTVT.

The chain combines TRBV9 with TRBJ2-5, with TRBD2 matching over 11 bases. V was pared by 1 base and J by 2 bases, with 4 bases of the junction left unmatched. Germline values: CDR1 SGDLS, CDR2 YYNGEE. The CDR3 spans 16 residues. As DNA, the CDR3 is TGTGCCAGCAGCGTAACTAGCGGGAGAGTACAAGAGACCCAGTACTTC. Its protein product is CASSVTSGRVQETQYF.

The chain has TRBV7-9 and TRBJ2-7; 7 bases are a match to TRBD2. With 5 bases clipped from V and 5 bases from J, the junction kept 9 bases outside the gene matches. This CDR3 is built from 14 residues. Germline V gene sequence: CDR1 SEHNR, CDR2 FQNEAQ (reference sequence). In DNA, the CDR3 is TGTGCCAGCAGCCCCTCCGGGAGGACCAACGAGCAGTACTTC. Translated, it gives CASSPSGRTNEQYF.